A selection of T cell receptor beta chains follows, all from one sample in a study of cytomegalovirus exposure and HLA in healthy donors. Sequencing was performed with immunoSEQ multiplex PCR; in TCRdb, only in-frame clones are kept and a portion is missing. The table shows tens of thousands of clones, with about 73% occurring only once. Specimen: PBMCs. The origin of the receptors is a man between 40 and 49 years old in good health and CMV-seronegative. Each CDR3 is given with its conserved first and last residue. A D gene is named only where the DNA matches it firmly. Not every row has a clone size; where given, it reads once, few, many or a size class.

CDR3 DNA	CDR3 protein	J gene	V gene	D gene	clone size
TGCGCCAGCAGCTTGGTACAGGGGGCCTACAATGAGCAGTTCTTC	CASSLVQGAYNEQFF	TRBJ2-1	TRBV5-1	TRBD1	-
TGTGCCACCAGCAGAGTCGGAGCGGCAACAGATACGCAGTATTTT	CATSRVGAATDTQYF	TRBJ2-3	TRBV15	-	few
TGTGCCTGGAGTCGTATCCAGGTCTTAAGTGAAAAACTGTTTTTT	CAWSRIQVLSEKLFF	TRBJ1-4	TRBV30	-	-
TGTGCCAGCAGGGGTTTGTCGTTGTTCGGGGAGCAGTACTTC	CASRGLSLFGEQYF	TRBJ2-7	TRBV27	-	-
TGTGCCAGCAGCTTAGGTTCTCGTGAGCAGTTCTTC	CASSLGSREQFF	TRBJ2-1	TRBV7-9	-	-
TGTGCCAGCAGTACAGGGGGGGGGCAGTTCTTC	CASSTGGGQFF	TRBJ2-1	TRBV28	-	-
TGTGCCAGCTTCGACAGGAGCACCGGGGAGCTGTTTTTT	CASFDRSTGELFF	TRBJ2-2	TRBV10-3	-	-
TGTGCCAGCAGCCCTGGGACTAGCAGATACGAGCAGTACTTC	CASSPGTSRYEQYF	TRBJ2-7	TRBV9	TRBD2	-
TGTGCCAGTAGTAGGCTAGCGGCCTCCTACAATGAGCAGTTCTTC	CASSRLAASYNEQFF	TRBJ2-1	TRBV19	TRBD2	-
TGTGCCAGTAGTATCGTACAGGGCAATGAGCAGTTCTTC	CASSIVQGNEQFF	TRBJ2-1	TRBV19	-	-